This entry describes one T cell receptor beta chain. This sample was taken from a study of T-cell reconstitution after alpha-beta-depleted transplantation in children. V was pared by 2 bases and J by 7 bases, with 18 bases between. The CDR3 covers 15 residues. Germline V gene sequence: CDR1 MNHEY, CDR2 SVGAGI. It was with unique molecular identifiers that the TCRbeta library was prepared. Via MiXCR, TCRdb re-called the PCR reads, giving one row per CDR3 protein. The sample has around 480,000 distinct CDR3 sequences, approximately 32% seen once. Here the sequenced sample was PBMCs from the stem cell graft donor, taken from the stem cell graft. The TCR was taken from a human donor who donated a stem cell graft to a child with aplastic anemia. The chain is built from TRBV6-5 and TRBJ2-7, with D perhaps matching TRBD2 (5 bases). CDR3: CASSYIGLPLWEQYF. The CDR3 DNA follows: TGTGCCAGCAGTTACATCGGACTCCCGTTATGGGAGCAGTACTTC.